This entry lists 15 T cell receptor beta chains sequenced from one sample in a study of identical twins (dated by TCRdb to the mid-2010s). The library was prepared using 5' RACE. Data came from an Illumina HiSeq 2000. TCRdb redid the processing of the public reads, applying fastp at Q25 and MiXCR, and retained in-frame beta chains. Records with the same CDR3 protein are collapsed into one entry carrying the most frequent genes and DNA. A total of about 470,000 distinct CDR3 sequences appear in this sample, 20% to 25% of them only once. About 2.9% of the sample belongs to the ten largest clones. The data also belong to a second study, concerning T cells expressing NK-cell markers.

The sequenced sample was CD4+ T cells sorted from blood. Receptor source: a woman aged 18-29 years in good health.

The V and J genes are TRBV6-1 and TRBJ2-7; no clear D. Germline V gene data show CDR1 as MNHNS and CDR2 as SASEGT. This CDR3 region has 17 residues. V lost 8 bases, J lost 4 bases, and 27 bases lay in between. The CDR3 loop is CASATTLSRVRNYEQYF. The CDR3 DNA is TGTGCCAGCGCCACGACCCTATCCCGGGTCCGAAATTACGAGCAGTACTTC.

This clonotype has a handful of counts. This rearrangement joins TRBV20-1 to TRBJ2-4, with D maybe TRBD1 (6 bases). This CDR3 region has 15 residues. Germline CDR1 DFQATT, CDR2 SNEGSKA (reference sequence). The V gene lost 3 bases and the J gene lost 8 bases, with 20 bases spanning the gap. DNA of the CDR3: TGCAGTGCTAGTAGCCGGGATAGGGGGAAAGACATTCAGTACTTC. The encoded protein is CSASSRDRGKDIQYF.

This clonotype has ten or more counts. The chain uses TRBV6-1 and TRBJ2-1; TRBD2 agrees at 14 bases. Germline values: CDR1 MNHNS, CDR2 SASEGT. With V trimmed by 6 bases and J by 6 bases, 7 bases remained unmatched. This CDR3 has 16 amino acids. The CDR3 loop reads CASSPGLAGGPNEQFF. In DNA form, the CDR3 reads TGTGCCAGCAGCCCCGGACTAGCGGGAGGCCCCAATGAGCAGTTCTTC.

V gene TRBV21-1 combines with J gene TRBJ2-3; the tabulated D call, TRBD1, remains unverified against the DNA. TRBV21-1 represents a pseudogene. This CDR3 has 14 amino acids. In nucleotides, the CDR3 is TGTGCCAGCAAGGTTCAGGGGGTGACAGATACGCAGTATTTT. This codes for CASKVQGVTDTQYF.

This clonotype was seen repeatedly, ten times or more. This chain connects TRBV24-1 to TRBJ2-2; 9 bases align to TRBD2. With V trimmed by 3 bases and J by 4 bases, 8 bases remained unmatched. Germline CDR1 and CDR2: KGHDR and SFDVKD. The CDR3 spans 17 residues. CDR3 in amino acids: CATSDNSGREFTGELFF. The DNA for the CDR3 is TGTGCCACCAGTGATAATAGCGGGAGAGAGTTCACCGGGGAGCTGTTTTTT.

This clonotype was seen a handful of times. This chain connects TRBV15 to TRBJ2-6; no definite D call. The CDR3 spans 15 residues. Per germline, CDR1 LNHNV and CDR2 YYDKDF (reference sequence). The V end was cut by 3 bases, the J end by 0 bases, with 6 bases between. In DNA form, the CDR3 reads TGTGCCACCAGCAGTTCACTCTCTGGGGCCAACGTCCTGACTTTC. Encoded protein: CATSSSLSGANVLTF.

V and J are TRBV20-1 and TRBJ2-7, with TRBD1 matching over 12 bases. This CDR3 spans 16 amino acids. The trim removed 6 bases at V and 2 bases at J, leaving 11 bases unmatched. Germline CDR1 reads DFQATT; CDR2 reads SNEGSKA (reference sequence). The CDR3 protein is CSAPGQGADPTYEQYF. In DNA form, the CDR3 reads TGCAGTGCCCCGGGACAGGGGGCCGACCCAACCTACGAGCAGTACTTC.

This clonotype came up a few times. This chain uses TRBV7-2 with TRBJ2-1; no firm D call. There are 16 residues in the CDR3. V gave up 6 bases and J gave up 4 bases, with 19 bases separating them. Per the germline V gene, CDR1 is SGHTA and CDR2 is FQGNSA. For the CDR3, the DNA is TGTGCCAGCAGGGTCGCGATCTCTCATGGGTACAATGAGCAGTTCTTC. The encoded protein is CASRVAISHGYNEQFF. The entire variable domain, with the rest obtained from reference TRBV7-2 and TRBJ2-1, is as follows: GAGVSQSPSNKVTEKGKDVELRCDPISGHTALYWYRQSLGQGLEFLIYFQGNSAPDKSGLPSDRFSAERTGGSVSTLTIQRTQQEDSAVYLCASRVAISHGYNEQFFGPGTRLTVL.

In its sample, this clonotype was seen a few times. The rearrangement links TRBV6-7 to TRBJ2-3, with 9 positions matching TRBD2. TRBV6-7 is an ORF; its function is uncertain. The CDR3 has 16 amino acids. Trimming cost V 7 bases and J 2 bases; bases outside gene matches: 10. The DNA of the CDR3 is TGTGCCAGCATCGCTGCTAGCGGGACTTCCACAGATACGCAGTATTTT. Its protein product is CASIAASGTSTDTQYF.

This clonotype has at least ten counts. The chain joins TRBV6-1 to TRBJ1-4, with D uncertain. The V gene's germline CDR1 is MNHNS and CDR2 SASEGT. Trimming stripped 7 bases from V and 5 bases from J, with 14 bases between. The CDR3 has 14 residues. CDR3 nucleotide sequence: TGTGCCAGCACCTCCGGACGGAAGAATGAAAAACTGTTTTTT. This codes for CASTSGRKNEKLFF.

This clonotype was counted between two and nine times. The chain joins TRBV3-1 to TRBJ2-7; 11 positions agree with TRBD2. V trimming: 8 bases; J trimming: 2 bases; junction bases outside the gene matches: 5. CDR1 is LGHDT and CDR2 is YNNKEL in the germline V gene (reference sequence). The CDR3 runs to 14 residues. In nucleotides, the CDR3 is TGTGCCAGCGGTCCACTAGCGGGGGCCTACGAGCAGTACTTC. Its translation: CASGPLAGAYEQYF.

The chain joins TRBV27 to TRBJ2-1; either TRBD1 or TRBD2 may fit D (5 bases each). The germline V gene has CDR1 MNHEY and CDR2 SMNVEV (reference sequence). The germline V and J ends were trimmed by 3 bases and 6 bases, with 21 bases remaining between them. The CDR3 loop spans 17 amino acids. The CDR3 coding sequence is TGTGCCAGCAGTTTCTATGGGAGACTATCGGGGCGCAATGAGCAGTTCTTC. Its translation: CASSFYGRLSGRNEQFF.

V is TRBV24-1 and J is TRBJ2-2, with D uncertain. Trimming took off 3 bases at V and 6 bases at J, with 4 bases between the two ends. The CDR3 extends over 12 amino acids. The V gene's germline CDR1 is KGHDR and CDR2 SFDVKD. The CDR3 DNA reads TGTGCCACCAGTGATCAAGCCGGGGAGCTGTTTTTT. Protein product: CATSDQAGELFF.

As concerns this clonotype: Compared with germline, one end of the junction differs, possibly owing to a read error. The chain has TRBV10-3 and TRBJ2-7; the D gene is possibly TRBD1 (6 bases). CDR3 length equals 14 residues. In germline, CDR1 is ENHRY, CDR2 SYGVKD. CDR3 protein: CAISESHGVGGQTF. The CDR3 bases are TGTGCCATCAGTGAGTCCCACGGTGTTGGAGGACAGACCTTC.

The chain has TRBV2 and TRBJ2-2; D gene ambiguous. V shed 1 base and J shed 6 bases, with 9 bases lying between them. In germline, CDR1 is SNHLY, CDR2 FYNNEI. CDR3 length: 14 residues. The CDR3 DNA reads TGTGCCAGCAGTGAAGGCCCCTCGGCCGGGGAGCTGTTTTTT. Translated, it gives CASSEGPSAGELFF.